This T cell receptor (beta chain) was observed in a study of early T cells in non-severe SARS-CoV-2 infection. Overall study: Sequencing was performed on bulk RNA from unsorted whole blood, leaving chains unpaired.

The CDR3 is made up of 14 amino acids. Germline lookup yields CDR1 MNHEY and CDR2 SVGEGT. The ends were cut back, 5 bases at V and 9 bases at J, with 19 bases in the middle. TCRdb redid the calling of the 5' RACE reads with MiXCR, one entry per CDR3 protein. The sample has approximately 77,000 distinct CDR3 sequences, around 10% seen once. Sequenced material: whole blood, taken at baseline. The V call is TRBV6-2 or TRBV6-3, the J call TRBJ2-5; D is perhaps TRBD2 (6 bases). The receptor was derived from an adult who was a healthcare worker with PCR-confirmed SARS-CoV-2 infection or an uninfected control (not recorded which). The donor label of this sample is uncertain. The CDR3, as DNA: TGTGCCAGCAGTGCAACCGGGACTTCGGGCGCCCAGTACTTC. Translation: CASSATGTSGAQYF.